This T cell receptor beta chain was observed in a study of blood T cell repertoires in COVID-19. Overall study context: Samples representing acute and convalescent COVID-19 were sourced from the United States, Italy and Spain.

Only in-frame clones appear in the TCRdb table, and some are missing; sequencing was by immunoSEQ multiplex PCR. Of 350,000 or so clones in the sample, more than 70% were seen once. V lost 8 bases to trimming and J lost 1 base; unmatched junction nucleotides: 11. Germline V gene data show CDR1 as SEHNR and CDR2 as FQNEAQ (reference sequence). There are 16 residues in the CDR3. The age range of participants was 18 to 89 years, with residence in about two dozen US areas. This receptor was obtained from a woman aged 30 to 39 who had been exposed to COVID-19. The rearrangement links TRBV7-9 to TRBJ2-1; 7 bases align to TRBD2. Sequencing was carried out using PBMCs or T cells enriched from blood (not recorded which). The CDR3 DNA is TGTGCCAGCCCCTTTGAGTCGGGAGGATCCTACAATGAGCAGTTCTTC. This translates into CASPFESGGSYNEQFF. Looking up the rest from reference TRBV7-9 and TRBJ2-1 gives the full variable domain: DTGVSQNPRHKITKRGQNVTFRCDPISEHNRLYWYRQTLGQGPEFLTYFQNEAQLEKSRLLSDRFSAERPKGSFSTLEIQRTEQGDSAMYLCASPFESGGSYNEQFFGPGTRLTVL.